Listed here are 30 T cell receptor beta chains from one sample, sequenced in a study of T-cell reconstitution after alpha-beta-depleted transplantation in children. TCRbeta library construction was performed incorporating unique molecular identifiers. TCRdb redid the calling of the PCR reads with MiXCR, one entry per CDR3 protein. The data contain almost 500,000 distinct CDR3 sequences, 10% of them singletons. The specimen was PBMCs, collected before TCRalphabeta/CD19-depleted stem cell transplant. These receptors all come from a child aged 2-15 years with inherited bone marrow failure, due to receive a stem cell transplant.

Many counts were recorded for this clonotype. The V call is TRBV4-3, the J call TRBJ2-6; no clear D gene. Between the trimmed V and J ends, which lost 0 bases and 0 bases, there was a span of 6 bases. This CDR3 has 16 residues. Germline lookup yields CDR1 LGHNA and CDR2 YSLEER. The CDR3 bases are TGCGCCAGCAGCCAAGATGACCACTCTGGGGCCAACGTCCTGACTTTC. It specifies CASSQDDHSGANVLTF.

This clonotype was detected many times. This sequence joins TRBV20-1 and TRBJ1-1; 7 nucleotides agree with TRBD1. Germline V gene sequence: CDR1 DFQATT, CDR2 SNEGSKA (reference sequence). This CDR3 is built from 14 residues. With V trimmed by 4 bases and J by 1 base, 6 bases remained unmatched. CDR3 loop: CSATSYRGNTEAFF. CDR3 sequence (DNA): TGCAGTGCTACTTCCTACAGGGGGAACACTGAAGCTTTCTTT.

This clonotype has a count of ten or more. The rearrangement joins TRBV27 to TRBJ2-7; D uncertain. Germline-derived CDR1 and CDR2 are MNHEY and SMNVEV (reference sequence). CDR3 length: 14 residues. With 2 bases removed from V and 3 bases from J, the gap between germline ends came to 11 bases. The chain's CDR3 is CASSLRRSFYEQYF. As DNA, the CDR3 is TGTGCCAGCAGTTTAAGGCGATCCTTCTACGAGCAGTACTTC.

CDR3 amino acids: CATSQGFGRDGEQYF. The CDR3 region has the DNA TGTGCCACCTCCCAAGGATTCGGGAGGGACGGCGAGCAGTACTTC. V and J are TRBV3-1 and TRBJ2-7, with TRBD2 matching over 8 bases. The trim removed 10 bases at V and 6 bases at J, leaving 17 bases unmatched. From germline, CDR1 is LGHDT and CDR2 YNNKEL (reference sequence). This CDR3 has 15 amino acids.

Many counts were recorded for this clonotype. The chain joins TRBV12-3 or TRBV12-4 to TRBJ1-5; perhaps TRBD1 as D (5 bases). This CDR3 comprises 17 residues. Trimming took 3 bases from V and 0 from J, leaving 15 bases between them. CDR3 amino acids: CASSFMGWGFSNQPQHF. CDR3 sequence (DNA): TGTGCCAGCAGTTTTATGGGGTGGGGGTTTAGCAATCAGCCCCAGCATTTT.

This clonotype was counted ten times or more. This chain links TRBV4-1 with TRBJ2-4, with 12 bases identical to TRBD1. The germline V gene encodes CDR1 MGHRA and CDR2 YSYEKL. The ends lost 1 base at V and 3 bases at J; junction bases unmatched: 16. The CDR3 totals 21 residues. For the CDR3, the DNA is TGCGCCAGCAGCCAAGGGGTCGGGACAGGGGGCATTGGAGGGGACAAAAACATTCAGTACTTC. This translates into CASSQGVGTGGIGGDKNIQYF.

The sample holds many counts of this clonotype. The chain is built from TRBV4-1 and TRBJ2-5; the D is unclear. The CDR3 is made up of 14 amino acids. The germline V gene has CDR1 MGHRA and CDR2 YSYEKL. V lost 4 bases, J lost 5 bases, and 14 bases lay in between. The CDR3 sequence is CASSLRHGQETQYF. DNA for the CDR3: TGCGCCAGCAGCCTTCGACACGGGCAGGAGACCCAGTACTTC.

In its sample, this clonotype was seen many times. The V call is TRBV28, the J call TRBJ2-6; the match to TRBD2 covers 8 bases. The germline gives CDR1 MDHEN, CDR2 SYDVKM. V was pared by 3 bases and J by 2 bases, with 6 bases of the junction left unmatched. This CDR3 has 17 residues. DNA of the CDR3: TGTGCCAGCAGTTTCAGACTAGCGATAACTGGGGCCAACGTCCTGACTTTC. This sequence encodes CASSFRLAITGANVLTF.

This clonotype was picked up many times. This chain connects TRBV20-1 to TRBJ2-5, with 12 bases aligning to TRBD1. The CDR3 consists of 14 residues. CDR1 and CDR2 (germline): DFQATT, SNEGSKA (reference sequence). The J segment lost 5 bases and the V segment lost 7 bases, leaving 8 bases of the junction unmatched. CDR3 in DNA: TGCAGTGTTTTCCGGGACAGGGGGCTTGAGACCCAGTACTTC. Protein: CSVFRDRGLETQYF.

This clonotype was seen repeatedly, ten times or more. The chain uses TRBV5-1 and TRBJ2-1; 8 bases are a match to TRBD2. V was pared by 4 bases and J by 1 base, with 4 bases of the junction left unmatched. Per the germline V gene, CDR1 is SGHRS and CDR2 is YFSETQ. The CDR3 spans 15 residues. The CDR3 reads CASSRGLVSYNEQFF. In DNA form, the CDR3 reads TGCGCCAGCAGCCGGGGACTAGTGTCCTACAATGAGCAGTTCTTC.

There are many counts of this clonotype. The genes are TRBV28 and TRBJ2-7; 10 bases align to TRBD1. CDR1 is MDHEN and CDR2 is SYDVKM in the germline V gene. This CDR3 is 15 amino acids long. Trimming cost V 6 bases and J 5 bases; bases outside gene matches: 10. As DNA, the CDR3 is TGTGCCAGCAGGTTGGGGACAGGGGTAGAGAACGAGCAGTACTTC. This sequence encodes CASRLGTGVENEQYF.

This clonotype has at least ten counts. The chain employs TRBV12-3 or TRBV12-4 and TRBJ1-6; 8 nucleotides agree with TRBD1. Trimming removed 6 bases from V and 10 bases from J; junction bases left unmatched: 14. This CDR3 spans 16 amino acids. DNA of the CDR3: TGTGCCAGCAGCCTGTTGACAGGGGCTTCTGGGTCACCCCTCCACTTT. This translates into CASSLLTGASGSPLHF.

This clonotype was recorded many times. The chain combines TRBV6-5 with TRBJ2-1, with 14 bases aligning to TRBD2. Germline CDR1 reads MNHEY; CDR2 reads SVGAGI. The CDR3 is made up of 17 amino acids. V dropped 8 bases and J dropped 10; count of bases not matched to a gene: 16. CDR3 protein: CASSGRWLGLAGEEQFF. The CDR3 DNA is TGTGCCAGCTCAGGCAGGTGGTTGGGACTAGCGGGAGAGGAGCAGTTCTTC.

A remark on this clonotype: It may be a read error: a sequence one base away is much more abundant. The chain recombines TRBV4-3 with TRBJ1-1; D unclear. In germline, CDR1 is LGHNA, CDR2 YSLEER. The CDR3 sequence is 13 residues long. Trimming took 1 base from V and 6 from J, leaving 9 bases between them. CDR3 loop: CASSQGFGSEAFF. CDR3 DNA: TGCGCCAGCAGCCAAGGGTTTGGCTCTGAAGCTTTCTTT.

This rearrangement joins TRBV19 to TRBJ2-2; 9 bases line up with TRBD2. Germline-derived CDR1 and CDR2 are LNHDA and SQIVND (reference sequence). The CDR3 length is 15 residues. With 7 bases clipped from V and 4 bases from J, the junction kept 7 bases outside the gene matches. CDR3 protein: CASNTGGRGTGELFF. As DNA, the CDR3 is TGTGCCAGTAATACGGGCGGGAGGGGCACCGGGGAGCTGTTTTTT.

This clonotype has a count of ten or more. CDR3 nucleotide sequence: TGTGCCATTGTCGGACTAGCGGGTGAGCAGTTCTTC. It is translated as CAIVGLAGEQFF. The V gene is TRBV10-3, the J gene TRBJ2-1, with 11 bases identical to TRBD2. This CDR3 contains 12 residues. The germline gives CDR1 ENHRY, CDR2 SYGVKD. V gave up 9 bases and J gave up 9 bases; unmatched junction bases: 4.

V usage is TRBV4-3 and J usage is TRBJ1-1; D perhaps matches TRBD1 (6 bases). The length of the CDR3 is 15 residues. Germline V lookup: CDR1 LGHNA, CDR2 YSLEER. The V gene lost 0 bases and the J gene lost 6 bases, with 14 bases spanning the gap. The CDR3: CASSQDSTGAAEAFF. DNA of the CDR3: TGCGCCAGCAGCCAAGATAGCACGGGGGCGGCTGAAGCTTTCTTT.

This clonotype was counted a few times. This sequence joins TRBV30 and TRBJ2-7, with 7 positions matching TRBD1. Germline V gives CDR1 GTSNPN, CDR2 SVGIG (reference sequence). The CDR3 consists of 15 residues. The junction had 11 bases not matched to a gene; V was cut back by 3 bases and J by 3 bases. CDR3 residues: CAWRGGRPRDYEQYF. The CDR3 DNA follows: TGTGCCTGGAGAGGGGGCCGCCCGAGAGACTACGAGCAGTACTTC.

There are many counts of this clonotype. The chain links TRBV5-1 to TRBJ2-7; 9 bases line up with TRBD2. Losses at the gene ends were 0 bases for V and 7 bases for J; bases not matched to a gene: 8. Germline values: CDR1 SGHRS, CDR2 YFSETQ. This CDR3 region has 15 residues. Here the CDR3 reads CASSLAPAGGLEQYF. The CDR3, as DNA: TGCGCCAGCAGCTTGGCTCCCGCGGGAGGGCTTGAGCAGTACTTC.

The sample holds many counts of this clonotype. The rearrangement uses TRBV7-8 and TRBJ2-1, with a tentative D call TRBD2 (6 bases). This CDR3 contains 16 residues. The V gene lost 1 base and the J gene lost 8 bases, with 18 bases spanning the gap. Germline V gene sequence: CDR1 SGHVS, CDR2 FQNEAQ. The chain's CDR3 is CASSLGGWGSGHEQFF. The CDR3 DNA follows: TGTGCCAGCAGCTTAGGAGGTTGGGGTAGCGGCCATGAGCAGTTCTTC.

This clonotype was counted many times. The chain joins TRBV4-3 to TRBJ2-3; 13 bases align to TRBD2. Germline V gene sequence: CDR1 LGHNA, CDR2 YSLEER. The CDR3 is 17 residues long. With V trimmed by 5 bases and J by 3 bases, 8 bases remained unmatched. Here the CDR3 DNA reads TGCGCCAGCAGCTCGGAACTAGCGGGAGGGCCGACAGATACGCAGTATTTT. This encodes CASSSELAGGPTDTQYF.

A remark on this clonotype: This may be a read error: a much more frequent sequence differs by one nucleotide. The V gene is TRBV20-1, the J gene TRBJ1-5, with TRBD1 as a possible D gene (5 bases). This CDR3 spans 14 amino acids. Germline-derived CDR1 and CDR2 are DFQATT and SNEGSKA (reference sequence). This CDR3 is CSARVGTGDQPPHF. The CDR3 nucleotides read TGCAGTGCTAGAGTGGGGACGGGGGATCAGCCCCCGCATTTT.

This clonotype was seen repeatedly, ten times or more. V gene TRBV12-3 or TRBV12-4 combines with J gene TRBJ1-6; TRBD1 aligns across 9 bases. The ends lost 6 bases at V and 4 bases at J; junction bases unmatched: 7. The CDR3 extends over 16 amino acids. CDR3 nucleotides: TGTGCCAGCAGGAGGAGGGGGACAGGGTATAATTCACCCCTCCACTTT. Translating it yields CASRRRGTGYNSPLHF.

This clonotype showed up many times. This chain uses TRBV30 with TRBJ2-3; 8 positions agree with TRBD2. The CDR3 has 15 residues. J lost 3 bases, V lost 0 bases, and 5 bases had no gene match. Germline CDR1 reads GTSNPN; CDR2 reads SVGIG (reference sequence). CDR3 in DNA: TGTGCCTGGAGTGTAGACAGCGGGAGAACAGATACGCAGTATTTT. Protein: CAWSVDSGRTDTQYF.

The rearrangement joins TRBV28 to TRBJ2-4; TRBD2 agrees at 8 bases. Unmatched junction bases numbered 5, after V lost 7 bases and J lost 6 bases. There are 13 residues in the CDR3. The V gene's germline CDR1 is MDHEN and CDR2 SYDVKM. CDR3 residues: CASTPGGGNIQYF. In DNA form, the CDR3 reads TGTGCCAGCACTCCGGGAGGGGGAAACATTCAGTACTTC.

This clonotype appeared a few times. The chain uses TRBV7-8 and TRBJ2-3, with 11 bases matching TRBD1. Trimming at V came to 4 bases and at J to 2 bases, leaving 11 bases not matched to a gene. CDR1 SGHVS and CDR2 FQNEAQ come from the germline V gene. This CDR3 is built from 18 residues. The CDR3 spells CASSSHPDRGRVTDTQYF. DNA for the CDR3: TGTGCCAGCAGCTCCCACCCGGACAGGGGGCGAGTCACAGATACGCAGTATTTT.

This clonotype was counted only a few times. The rearrangement joins TRBV7-2 to TRBJ2-4; 8 bases fit TRBD2. Germline CDR1 reads SGHTA; CDR2 reads FQGNSA. The CDR3 runs to 13 residues. V was clipped by 1 base and J by 9 bases; unmatched bases: 2. The DNA of the CDR3 is TGTGCCAGCAGCTTAGACGGGAGGGGCATTCAGTACTTC. It translates to CASSLDGRGIQYF.

V is TRBV12-3 or TRBV12-4 and J is TRBJ2-1, with D perhaps TRBD1 (5 bases). V was cut by 6 bases and J by 6 bases, with 9 bases left in between. This CDR3 has 12 amino acids. CDR3 bases: TGTGCCAGCAGACAGACAGCCAATGAGCAGTTCTTC. As protein: CASRQTANEQFF.

Ten or more counts support this clonotype. V is TRBV29-1 and J is TRBJ2-2; D remains ambiguous. The germline V gene encodes CDR1 SQVTM and CDR2 ANQGSEA. The CDR3 totals 11 residues. The V end was cut by 7 bases, the J end by 3 bases, with 6 bases between. CDR3 nucleotides: TGCAGCGCCGGATACACCGGGGAGCTGTTTTTT. It encodes CSAGYTGELFF.

In its sample, this clonotype was seen a few times. The chain is built from TRBV9 and TRBJ2-3, with no clear D. V gave up 0 bases and J gave up 0 bases, with 5 bases separating them. CDR3 size: 14 residues. Germline V gives CDR1 SGDLS, CDR2 YYNGEE. CDR3 residues: CASSVDDSTDTQYF. In nucleotides, the CDR3 is TGTGCCAGCAGCGTAGACGATAGCACAGATACGCAGTATTTT.